The next 20 T cell receptor beta chains were all read from a single sample in a study of blood T cell repertoires in COVID-19. Sequencing used immunoSEQ multiplex PCR; TCRdb keeps in-frame clones, though not all of them. The table shows roughly 480,000 clones, with 89% occurring only once. Sequenced: peripheral blood. These receptors all stem from a man aged 18 to 35 with COVID-19, enrolled during active disease.

This chain links TRBV2 with TRBJ2-2; 10 bases are shared with TRBD1. Germline CDR1 is SNHLY and CDR2 is FYNNEI. CDR3 length equals 14 residues. V trimming: 8 bases; J trimming: 3 bases; junction bases outside the gene matches: 3. The CDR3, as DNA: TGTGCCAGCCGGACAGGGGGACACACCGGGGAGCTGTTTTTT. This encodes CASRTGGHTGELFF.

This CDR3 reads CASSIAPGYVGEKLFF. The DNA of the CDR3 is TGTGCCAGTAGTATAGCCCCAGGATACGTAGGTGAAAAACTGTTTTTT. The chain is built from TRBV19 and TRBJ1-4; no firm D call. CDR3 length: 16 amino acids. Germline values: CDR1 LNHDA, CDR2 SQIVND (reference sequence). The V and J ends lost 1 base and 7 bases respectively, with 16 bases between them.

V gene TRBV21-1 combines with J gene TRBJ1-2. TRBV21-1 represents a pseudogene. This CDR3 is built from 16 residues. CDR3: CASSKARVPGGYGYTF. In DNA, the CDR3 is TGTGCCAGCAGCAAAGCGCGCGTCCCCGGGGGCTATGGCTACACCTTC.

This chain links TRBV6-1 with TRBJ2-7, with 7 positions matching TRBD1. This CDR3 has 16 residues. The ends lost 2 bases at V and 0 bases at J; junction bases unmatched: 7. Germline values: CDR1 MNHNS, CDR2 SASEGT. CDR3 DNA: TGTGCCAGCAGTGAACCGGGACAGCCAAACTCCTACGAGCAGTACTTC. Amino acids: CASSEPGQPNSYEQYF.

The V call is TRBV6-5, the J call TRBJ1-2, with D perhaps TRBD1 (5 bases). This CDR3 has 14 residues. V lost 5 bases, J lost 6 bases, and 16 bases lay in between. Germline CDR1 is MNHEY and CDR2 is SVGAGI. Here the CDR3 DNA reads TGTGCCAGCAGTAGTCTTCTCCAGGGCAATGGCTACACCTTC. Protein product: CASSSLLQGNGYTF.

DNA for the CDR3: TGCGCCAGCAGCTTGGTGGGGACACCTAACACTGAAGCTTTCTTT. The encoded protein is CASSLVGTPNTEAFF. The chain is built from TRBV5-1 and TRBJ1-1, with D maybe TRBD1 (6 bases). The ends were cut back, 0 bases at V and 2 bases at J, with 11 bases in the middle. CDR1 is SGHRS, CDR2 YFSETQ, per germline. The CDR3 runs 15 residues.

The V call is TRBV2, the J call TRBJ2-3, with 7 bases that match TRBD2. Unmatched junction bases numbered 3, after V lost 7 bases and J lost 2 bases. The CDR3 has 13 residues. Germline assignment: CDR1 SNHLY and CDR2 FYNNEI. The CDR3 sequence: CASKRDDTDTQYF. In DNA, the CDR3 is TGTGCCAGCAAGCGGGACGACACAGATACGCAGTATTTT.

Concerning this clone itself: Other nucleotide sequences in the sample specify the same CDR3. The chain carries TRBV24-1 and TRBJ2-7, with D perhaps matching TRBD1 (5 bases). Germline-derived CDR1 and CDR2 are KGHDR and SFDVKD. The V and J ends lost 3 bases and 4 bases respectively, with 9 bases between them. This CDR3 comprises 13 residues. CDR3 loop: CATSDTGLYEQYF. CDR3 coding DNA: TGTGCCACCAGTGATACAGGCCTATACGAGCAGTACTTC.

The chain couples TRBV11-2 to TRBJ2-7, with a tentative D call TRBD2 (6 bases). The CDR3 spans 16 residues. Germline lookup yields CDR1 SGHAT and CDR2 FQNNGV. Between the trimmed V and J ends, which lost 4 bases and 2 bases, there was a span of 18 bases. CDR3 protein: CASSSPGGAYPYEQYF. CDR3 coding DNA: TGTGCCAGCAGCTCGCCCGGGGGTGCCTACCCCTACGAGCAGTACTTC. The whole variable domain, filled in from reference TRBV11-2 and TRBJ2-7, reads EAGVAQSPRYKIIEKRQSVAFWCNPISGHATLYWYQQILGQGPKLLIQFQNNGVVDDSQLPKDRFSAERLKGVDSTLKIQPAKLEDSAVYLCASSSPGGAYPYEQYFGPGTRLTVT.

The chain is built from TRBV19 and TRBJ2-4, with D possibly being TRBD1 (5 bases). This CDR3 spans 14 amino acids. The V end lost 3 bases, the J end lost 5 bases, and 11 bases lay between the germline ends. CDR1 is LNHDA, CDR2 SQIVND, per germline (reference sequence). CDR3 amino acids: CASSIQGGENIQYF. CDR3 coding DNA: TGTGCCAGTAGTATTCAGGGTGGGGAAAACATTCAGTACTTC.

V is TRBV9 and J is TRBJ2-1, with D perhaps TRBD2 (5 bases). Per the germline V gene, CDR1 is SGDLS and CDR2 is YYNGEE. This CDR3 is 15 amino acids long. V lost 4 bases and J lost 7, with 18 bases in between. This CDR3 reads CASSPPGRIWNEQFF. Written as DNA, the CDR3 is TGTGCCAGCAGCCCCCCGGGGAGAATCTGGAATGAGCAGTTCTTC.

Regarding this clone: This CDR3 is also generated by other DNA sequences in the sample. The chain combines TRBV12-3 or TRBV12-4 with TRBJ1-1; 7 bases match TRBD1. The V and J ends lost 6 bases and 5 bases, in that order; junction bases with no gene match: 6. The CDR3 consists of 13 residues. CDR3 in DNA: TGTGCCAGCAGCCTACAGGGGAGGACTGAAGCTTTCTTT. Its protein is CASSLQGRTEAFF.

V usage is TRBV6-5 and J usage is TRBJ2-3; 10 bases are a match to TRBD1. Germline CDR1 and CDR2: MNHEY and SVGAGI. The trim removed 0 bases at V and 4 bases at J, leaving 1 base unmatched. CDR3 length: 15 amino acids. For the CDR3, the DNA is TGTGCCAGCAGTTACTCGGGGACAGGGGCAGATACGCAGTATTTT. Its translation: CASSYSGTGADTQYF.

The V and J genes are TRBV6-5 and TRBJ2-7, with D perhaps matching TRBD1 (6 bases). The CDR3 spans 13 residues. The V gene lost 6 bases and the J gene lost 3 bases, with 12 bases spanning the gap. Germline assignment: CDR1 MNHEY and CDR2 SVGAGI. In nucleotides, the CDR3 is TGTGCCAGCAGGAACTCACAGGGCTACGAGCAGTACTTC. This codes for CASRNSQGYEQYF.

This clone was seen once. The rearrangement links TRBV6-1 to TRBJ1-1, with a tentative D call TRBD1 (5 bases). The ends were cut back, 2 bases at V and 7 bases at J, with 20 bases in the middle. The V gene's germline CDR1 is MNHNS and CDR2 SASEGT. This CDR3 has 16 residues. The CDR3 region is CASSERYDSPPGEAFF. Here the CDR3 DNA reads TGTGCCAGCAGTGAACGATACGACAGCCCCCCGGGTGAAGCTTTCTTT.

The CDR3 bases are TGTGCCAGCTCACCCCGCCTAGCGGGGGGTCGCCAAGAGACCCAGTACTTC. Its protein is CASSPRLAGGRQETQYF. V gene TRBV18 combines with J gene TRBJ2-5; the match to TRBD2 covers 11 bases. The germline gives CDR1 KGHSH, CDR2 LQKENI. The CDR3 is 17 residues long. V was clipped by 3 bases and J by 1 base; unmatched bases: 7.

The gene calls are TRBV20-1 and TRBJ2-7; D perhaps matches TRBD2 (5 bases). Germline V gives CDR1 DFQATT, CDR2 SNEGSKA (reference sequence). Trimming removed 3 bases at V and 3 bases at J, with 9 bases between. This CDR3 spans 12 amino acids. In nucleotides, the CDR3 is TGCAGTGCTAGTACGGGAATCTACGAGCAGTACTTC. It yields the protein CSASTGIYEQYF.

The rearrangement links TRBV5-1 to TRBJ2-4; tentatively, D is TRBD2 (6 bases). V was pared by 4 bases and J by 7 bases, with 18 bases between. Per the germline V gene, CDR1 is SGHRS and CDR2 is YFSETQ. CDR3 size: 15 residues. The CDR3 coding sequence is TGCGCCAGCAGCCAAACCATACAGGAGGGGAACATTCAGTACTTC. Protein: CASSQTIQEGNIQYF.

This clone is a singleton in its sample. The chain couples TRBV6-2 or TRBV6-3 to TRBJ2-3; unclear D gene. Per germline, CDR1 MNHEY and CDR2 SVGEGT. V was trimmed by 4 bases and J by 2 bases, leaving 7 bases between them. The CDR3 has 13 residues. The CDR3 nucleotides are TGTGCCAGCAGTTTACGGTTCACAGATACGCAGTATTTT. This codes for CASSLRFTDTQYF.

This sequence joins TRBV7-2 and TRBJ2-1; TRBD1 is a possible D gene (6 bases). Trimming took off 5 bases at V and 4 bases at J, with 12 bases between the two ends. The CDR3 is made up of 14 amino acids. Germline-derived CDR1 and CDR2 are SGHTA and FQGNSA. As DNA, the CDR3 is TGTGCCAGCAGCCCGGACAGTCTGTACAATGAGCAGTTCTTC. It encodes CASSPDSLYNEQFF.